The rows below give T cell receptor beta chains drawn from one sample of a study of a mutant IDH1 vaccine in newly diagnosed glioma. These receptors have no identified antigens. The repertoire was sequenced with immunoSEQ multiplex PCR; TCRdb's copy has only in-frame clones and lacks some. The data show tens of thousands of clones, 81% seen once. The specimen was PBMCs, collected from a glioma patient whose treatment included an IDH1 peptide vaccine. These receptors were collected from a man in his forties or fifties with glioma. CDR3s include the opening cysteine and the closing phenylalanine or tryptophan. D genes are given only for firm matches. Clone size appears in some rows only: once, few, many, or a class for an expanded clone.

V gene	clone size	J gene	D gene	CDR3 DNA	CDR3 protein
TRBV7-2	once	TRBJ2-7	.	TGTGCCAGCAGCTCCAGGGCCGCTCCCTACGAGCAGTACTTC	CASSSRAAPYEQYF
TRBV28	.	TRBJ2-7	.	TGTGCCAGCCACGCAAAGGGGTACGAGCAGTACTTC	CASHAKGYEQYF
TRBV19	.	TRBJ2-2	.	TGTGCCAGTAGTATACCGGGGGCCGGGGAGCTGTTTTTT	CASSIPGAGELFF
TRBV19	.	TRBJ2-7	TRBD1	TGTGCCAGTAGTGCGGGTCCGGGACAGGGTCCTTGGAACGAGCAGTACTTC	CASSAGPGQGPWNEQYF
TRBV19	.	TRBJ2-1	.	TGTGCCAGTAGTACGCCCCTCGGGGGGCGCATGAATGAGCAGTTCTTC	CASSTPLGGRMNEQFF
TRBV4-3	.	TRBJ2-5	TRBD1	TGCGCCAGCGGGACAGGTCTAGGAGAGACCCAGTACTTC	CASGTGLGETQYF
TRBV14	few	TRBJ1-2	.	TGTGCCAGCAGCCAAGATCTTAGGGATGCCTATGGCTACACCTTC	CASSQDLRDAYGYTF
TRBV10-3	once	TRBJ2-2	TRBD2	TGTGCCATCAGGGCTAGCGGGAAGACCACCGGGGAGCTGTTTTTT	CAIRASGKTTGELFF
TRBV13	.	TRBJ2-7	.	TGTGCCAGCAGCGGGGCGTCCTACGAGCAGTACTTC	CASSGASYEQYF
TRBV19	.	TRBJ2-4	.	TGTGCCAGTAGCAGACCTGGACAGCATATTCAGTACTTC	CASSRPGQHIQYF
TRBV6-5	.	TRBJ2-6	.	TGTGCCAGCAGACCTTCCTACCCTGGGGCCAACGTCCTGACTTTC	CASRPSYPGANVLTF
TRBV30	.	TRBJ2-1	TRBD1	TGTGCCTGGAGTTTAGAGGGACAGGGGGGGAATGAGCAGTTCTTC	CAWSLEGQGGNEQFF
TRBV7-8	.	TRBJ2-4	.	TGTGCCAGCAGCAGAACCCCCAACACAGGGTGGGTAGGCAAAAACATTCAGTACTTC	CASSRTPNTGWVGKNIQYF
TRBV5-6	.	TRBJ1-2	.	TGTGCCAGCAGCTCCCCGACGCCTGTTGGGGGCTACACCTTC	CASSSPTPVGGYTF
TRBV5-1	.	TRBJ2-5	TRBD2	TGCGCCAGCAGCTTGGCCTCGGGGGGGGCGCAAGAGACCCAGTACTTC	CASSLASGGAQETQYF
TRBV5-4	.	TRBJ2-6	TRBD1	TGTGCCAGCAGAACCGGGACAGGGGGGCTCGGGGCCAACGTCCTGACTTTC	CASRTGTGGLGANVLTF
TRBV7-6	few	TRBJ1-5	.	TGTGCCAGCAGCCTTACACCTTATAGCAATCAGCCCCAGCATTTT	CASSLTPYSNQPQHF
TRBV21-1	.	TRBJ2-5	.	TGTGCCAGCAGCAAAGTACCCAGTTACCAAGAGACCCAGTACTTC	CASSKVPSYQETQYF
TRBV6-1	.	TRBJ1-1	.	TGTGCCAGCAGTGCTTCAGGGAACACTGAAGCTTTCTTT	CASSASGNTEAFF
TRBV6-5	few	TRBJ1-1	.	TGTGCCAGCAGTTCCATTTTTTCGGACACTGAAGCTTTCTTT	CASSSIFSDTEAFF
TRBV18	.	TRBJ2-7	.	TGTGCCAGCTCACTAAAGGAAAACTCCTACGAGCAGTACTTC	CASSLKENSYEQYF
TRBV27	once	TRBJ2-7	.	TGTGCCAGCCGCTCCTACGAGCAGTACTTC	CASRSYEQYF
TRBV4-1	.	TRBJ2-7	TRBD2	TGCGCCAGCAGCCAAGATCGCGCGGGAGTAAGCTACGAGCAGTACTTC	CASSQDRAGVSYEQYF
TRBV19	.	TRBJ2-1	.	TGTGCCAGTACCCTAGACAGGAGCTCCTACAATGAGCAGTTCTTC	CASTLDRSSYNEQFF
TRBV14	.	TRBJ1-2	.	TGTGCCAGCAGCCAAGTTCCGGGAGCTAACTATGGCTACACCTTC	CASSQVPGANYGYTF
TRBV11-2	.	TRBJ2-7	TRBD1	TGTGCCAGCAGCCCTGGGACTGGACAGGGCTACGAGCAGTACTTC	CASSPGTGQGYEQYF